This record covers a single T cell receptor beta chain. The CDR3 is 13 amino acids. Germline CDR1 MNHEY, CDR2 SMNVEV (reference sequence). J gave up 8 bases and V 5 bases, and 4 bases lay outside the gene matches. The authors' processing: Amplification from reference gene primers served as the basis for estimated nucleated cell counts. Sequenced by immunoSEQ multiplex PCR; TCRdb stores in-frame clones only, minus some. The V and J calls and the clone size are those of that table, but D and trimming were determined from the DNA. The sample consists of 200,000 to 300,000 clones, 84% of them appearing once. These data originate in a study of blood T cell repertoires in COVID-19. For the study at large: Material from acute and convalescent COVID-19 was sourced from the United States, Italy and Spain. PBMCs, B-cell-depleted T cells, or T cells were the source of the cDNA or gDNA that made up the material.

This receptor was taken from a human donor in a cohort sampled during active COVID-19. The rearrangement links TRBV27 to TRBJ2-5, with TRBD2 matching over 11 bases. Sequencing input: peripheral blood. The CDR3 bases are TGTGCCAGCAGTATTCTAGCGGGAGGTACCCAGTACTTC. Its translation is CASSILAGGTQYF.